This T cell receptor beta chain was identified in a study of cytomegalovirus exposure and HLA in healthy donors (dated by TCRdb to 2015 to 2018). Study-level background: An earlier analysis of roughly 500 of the donors reported approximately 270 Gb of sequence data and around 120 million unique TCR beta sequences from approximately 180 million T cells. A separate validation cohort of 90 to 150 different subjects was used in addition to the roughly 640-subject first cohort. Alongside the repertoire data, information on donor age, sex, ethnicity and CMV serostatus was compiled. An earlier analysis of 587 of the donors used high-throughput TCR beta sequencing to judge whether each TCR beta V gene segment behaved as functional or pseudogenic. A later genetic analysis used genome-wide SNP genotypes for about 65% of the 666 donors, treating that subset as a discovery cohort. The aim of the study was to test whether cataloging public T cell receptors could identify signatures of past pathogen exposure. Every discovery cohort repertoire had been produced on one sequencing platform. HLA typing covered class I and class II loci at four-digit resolution. Across some 400 genotyped donors of the cohort, an average of approximately 240,000 unique TCR beta nucleotide sequences per donor were sequenced, and 15% to 20% of those sequences were non-productive. The number of typed donors differed by locus: roughly 629-640 for A, B, C, DRB1 and DQB1; some 500 for DQA1; 600 to 610 for DPA1; and approximately 450 for DPB1. To predict cytomegalovirus infection status, the study combined high-throughput TCR immunosequencing, statistical association of individual TCRs with disease status, and machine learning. An early release that covered roughly 600 HLA-typed donors contained about 300 gigabases of sequencing data and around 80 million unique TCR sequences. A later analysis re-analyzed previously published TCR beta repertoires from roughly 600 donors and added high-resolution HLA genotyping to study TCR occurrence patterns. The later analysis used no new phenotypic data to find candidate immune exposures, relying instead on TCR beta sequences and their occurrence across donors. Of the approximately 370 genotyped donors, less than 90% were placed in the genetic ancestry cluster associated with self-reported Caucasian donors. Because of strong linkage in the cohort, roughly five DR-DQ haplotypes were treated as single units for association and clustering. The T cell repertoires of 670 or so subjects were profiled by immunosequencing and related to cytomegalovirus serostatus.

From a lookup of the germline V gene, CDR1 and CDR2 are SGHTA and FQGNSA. The CDR3 has 16 amino acids, counting the end cysteine and phenylalanine. Only the CDR3 part of the read is kept: 48 bases, read in frame from the first base. V and J are truncated by 1 base and 4 bases respectively, leaving an intervening sequence of 16 bases. In total, 666 healthy bone marrow donors made up the cohort. At the time of sampling, every cohort member was nominally healthy, though immune exposures that went unrecorded were likely present. The donor tested CMV seropositive, placing the donor among the roughly 300 seropositive members of the cohort. Each donor provided a peripheral blood sample, and peripheral blood mononuclear cells were used for TCR beta sequencing. Genomic DNA was extracted from the blood cell samples with the Qiagen DNeasy Blood Extraction Kit. Libraries were built with the immunoSEQ multiplex PCR assay. A mixture of 60 forward primers for TCR Vbeta segments and 13 reverse primers for TCR Jbeta segments was used in the multiplex PCR. A multiplex PCR assay on genomic DNA amplified the CDR3 region of rearranged TCR beta genes. On the Illumina HiSeq System, the amplified TCR beta libraries were sequenced as 87-base-pair reads. The original pipeline was this. Across the roughly 700 repertoires, a later analysis counted some 80 million unique TCR beta chains, roughly 11 million of which were shared by at least two donors. To remove PCR and sequencing errors, raw reads were error-corrected and collapsed into unique sequences using a nearest-neighbor algorithm that merged closely related sequences. CDR3 sequences were aligned to IMGT reference sequences to assign V, D and J gene segments. For a sequence to be retained, a match of at least six nucleotides was required to both a V gene segment and a J gene segment. Rearrangements were classified as productive when the CDR3 lacked stop codons and remained in frame with V and J, and all other rearrangements were classified as non-productive. CDR3 was defined according to IMGT convention as the region running from the second conserved V-encoded cysteine to the conserved J-encoded phenylalanine. Sequences without an unambiguous match to a single V gene segment were excluded from the earlier analysis of approximately 560 of the donors. In an earlier analysis of around 600 of the donors, V segments were called functional above 56.7% productive rearrangements and were called segregating when the between-donor standard deviation exceeded 5%. A statistical classification framework was built to diagnose cytomegalovirus status from the catalog of TCR beta chain sequences. In a later analysis, V and J genes were assigned by comparing TCR nucleotide sequences against IMGT/GENE-DB human TR gene sequences. In a later analysis, CDR3 sequences and most-parsimonious VDJ recombination scenarios were assigned using the TCRdist pipeline. A later analysis defined each TCR beta chain by its CDR3 amino acid sequence plus V-gene family, and excluded reads lacking a unique V-gene family. To address suspected cross-contamination and a sequencing artifact, a later analysis removed 592 highly shared, low-generation-probability nucleotide sequences. A later analysis calculated a clonal expansion index for each public chain from normalized within-repertoire ranks of inferred template counts. Generation probabilities in a later analysis came from a VDJ recombination model fitted to out-of-frame rearrangements, and those results were checked against IGoR. In a later analysis, TCR-TCR, TCR-HLA and TCR-CMV co-occurrence was scored with hypergeometric tests, and a repertoire-size bias correction was applied to TCR pairs. False discovery rates were estimated in a later analysis by permuting HLA or CMV assignments 20 times. In a later analysis, co-occurring TCRs were grouped using DBSCAN, and TCRdist sequence similarity was added for clustering within HLA-allele-positive subsets. Repertoires with fewer than 30,000 or more than 120,000 public chains were left out of co-occurrence clustering, as were a handful of repertoires with anomalous nucleotide sharing. Here the immuneACCESS table is served through TCRdb, limited to in-frame sequences with V and J called. Missing clones are a known gap in these copies; in checked studies unresolved V genes cover under half, and the rest lacks a known reason. V, J and clone size reflect that table, while D and trimming were determined from the DNA. The data table for this sample lists roughly 77,000 clones. The ten largest clones take up approximately 3.6% of the sample.

Results the study describes overall, beyond this receptor: A further reported finding was that TCR beta sequences accurately predicted the HLA-A and HLA-B alleles for most subjects in the first cohort. Because HLA typing was unavailable for some donors at each locus, only the typed subset was used in association tests. In vitro tests confirmed that a few of the cytomegalovirus-associated TCR beta chains recognize cytomegalovirus antigens. A later analysis associated about 17,000 TCR beta sequences with specific HLA alleles at a false discovery rate of 0.05. A group of highly shared sequence variants was considered likely to be a technical artifact of the sequencing pipeline. Because the 87-base-pair reads could not distinguish some IMGT-functional V segments, including TRBV6-2 and TRBV6-3, those segments were excluded. The authors suggested that the approach could potentially be generalized to other disease states and immunological phenotypes. In a later analysis, several top co-occurrence clusters were reported to appear linked to parvovirus B19, influenza, CMV and Epstein-Barr virus. Because counts were too low, roughly 18 rarely observed V segments, including chromosome 9 orphons, were left out of the earlier analysis of about 500 of the donors. According to a later analysis, most CMV-associated TCR beta chains appeared to be HLA-restricted, and the HLA associations seemed to be driven largely by CMV exposure. A total of around 150 TCR beta chains were listed by the study as associated with cytomegalovirus. An earlier analysis of roughly 570 of the donors showed that most TCR beta V segments appeared in productive rearrangements either about 90% or about 30% of the time, which broadly matched IMGT annotations. In a later genetic analysis, a missense DCLRE1C variant was associated with V-gene and J-gene trimming of TCR beta chains, and the association was replicated in an independent cohort. Correlated functional status among segregating V segments might be attributable to linkage disequilibrium, but an unknown experimental factor could not be ruled out. According to a later analysis, TCR association rates differed among HLA loci, with DRB1 alleles showing the most associated TCRs and HLA-C alleles showing the fewest. Compared with the roughly 670-donor mean, donors in an Asian-associated ancestry cluster had fewer N-insertions in productive TCRs, according to a later genetic analysis. Assigning TCR associations to individual alleles was difficult when HLA alleles, especially DR and DQ, strongly co-occurred. In both the original and validation cohorts, the classifier was reported to diagnose cytomegalovirus status with high specificity and sensitivity. In a later analysis, HLA-associated TCR beta chains showed more clonal expansion and lower generation probabilities than non-associated chains that were equally common. Presence/absence analyses assumed roughly uniform sequencing depth across donors, an assumption that may not hold. Most TCR sequences were seen in very few donors, while some public TCRs were found in many individuals. Only TCR beta chains were sequenced in this cohort, and the absence of alpha or paired-chain data limited detectable features. CMV serostatus was the only immune exposure information available for the cohort.

Worth noting for this clone: Its specific antigen is unknown.

The chain uses TRBV7-2 and TRBJ2-5; a confident D gene designation cannot be given. The clonotype originates from a female donor in good health and CMV-seropositive. Material: PBMCs. The nucleotides are TGTGCCAGCAGCTTAGATGCGCTGCAGGTCGCAGAGACCCAGTACTTC. Protein translation: CASSLDALQVAETQYF.